This TCR beta chain was observed in a study of shared clonotypes between healthy human individuals. The donor population consisted of healthy HIV-negative adults with no recent acute infections or vaccinations. On this clone: Its specificity is unknown.

Overall study results and limits: Among donors, clonotype sharing was expected to be affected by sequencing depth. Memory subsets had estimated richness that was generally smaller than that of naive subsets.

Repertoires were generated with immunoSEQ multiplex PCR, while TCRdb's copy carries only in-frame clones and drops some. Of 2 million to 2.5 million clones in the sample, roughly 96% were seen once. CDR3 length: 16 residues. The germline gives CDR1 SGHNT, CDR2 YYREEE (reference sequence). Trimming stripped 4 bases from V and 1 base from J, with 17 bases between. This sequence was found in a man aged 18 to 29 in good health. What was sequenced was naive CD4+ T cells sorted from blood. Subset denoted: CD45RA+ positively selected. The chain links TRBV5-4 to TRBJ2-5; maybe TRBD2 (6 bases). The CDR3 protein is CASSGETGSGQETQYF. As DNA, the CDR3 is TGTGCCAGCAGCGGAGAGACCGGGAGTGGCCAAGAGACCCAGTACTTC.